Described below is a single T cell receptor (beta chain) sequence and its context. Its antigen is unknown. No per-base quality is available; no much larger clone lies one base away. V is cut by 0 bases and J by 3 bases, and the space between the germline ends is 16 bases. The CDR3 goes from the cysteine to the phenylalanine over 16 residues. CDR3 DNA is the only sequence kept; it has 48 bases, read in frame from the first base. In the germline V gene, CDR1 corresponds to SGHRS and CDR2 to YFSETQ. This entry belongs to a study of beta chain features in type 1 diabetes (dated by TCRdb to between 2017 and 2018). Context from the whole study: Mean age, gender distribution, total cell number and subset yield were not different between patients and healthy donors. Across all samples, some 100,000,000 sorted cells were examined, and cell number per subset correlated strongly with RNA yield. The study compared TCRB repertoires of sorted circulating CD4+ T cell subsets between recently diagnosed type 1 diabetes patients and matched healthy donors. Regulatory and stem cell-like memory subsets were isolated from only 8 patients and roughly 8 healthy donors, whereas naive and central memory subsets came from all 30 or so donors. The full study reports these points: Because the HLA sub-analyses included only small numbers of individuals, any influence of HLA type on TCRB rearrangement was left unresolved. In all four CD4+ subsets, TCRB CDR3 length was moderately but significantly shorter in type 1 diabetes patients. Because cDNA was sequenced instead of genomic DNA, highly expressing activated cells could be over-represented, though the groups showed no difference in activation or CD3 levels. At VDJ recombination sites, type 1 diabetes patients had fewer insertions and more deleted nucleotides, which implies abnormalities in thymic rearrangement. PCR might favor shorter templates, but patient and control samples were amplified and corrected together, so any skew would affect both groups equally. Naive, central memory and regulatory TCRB repertoires appeared to be more similar among patients than among healthy donors.

Each donor gave one peripheral blood draw, averaging roughly 120 mL, which was collected into heparinised tubes. Naive, central memory, regulatory and stem cell-like memory CD4+ T cells were sorted on a BD FACSAria II using a panel including CD45RO, CCR7, CD25, CD127, CD95 and CD27. Every sorted population had a purity above 95%. PBMCs were isolated right away by Lymphoprep density gradient centrifugation and were stained directly, without culture. So that batch effects would be minimized, each experiment stained and sorted samples in pairs, pairing one healthy donor with one patient. The High Capacity cDNA Reverse Transcription Kit was used to reverse transcribe all of the isolated RNA, meaning that expressed TCRB transcripts were what got sequenced. Deep immunoSEQ sequencing was performed on naive, central memory and regulatory T cell samples, with an average of around 3.5 million total reads per sample. After sorted cells were lysed in RLT buffer, RNA was extracted with DNase-treated RNeasy Micro or Mini kits, with the choice depending on cell number. To prevent cross-contamination, every cell subset was processed on its own, while patient and healthy donor samples were processed together. The immunoSEQ multiplex PCR was used to amplify TCRB sequences from cDNA, yielding 87-bp fragments that span the CDR3 region. Amplicons were sequenced on the Illumina HiSeq platform. The original pipeline was this. PCR bias was computationally corrected using synthetic template baselines, reads within Hamming distance 2 were collapsed, and singletons that could not be merged were discarded. Reads were aligned to IMGT to assign V, D and J genes, CDR3 length, and insertions or deletions at six rearrangement sites. Within each subset, clonotype counts were normalized to sorted cell number, and only after that were true diversity and Gini coefficients computed with the tcR R package. The overlap coefficient, calculated on TCRB nucleotide sequences, was used to quantify repertoire sharing. Imported from immuneACCESS, the table was reduced by TCRdb to in-frame sequences with V and J called. These copies leave out some clones; in studies compared against another copy, an unresolved V gene accounts for under half, and the cause of the remainder is not known. For V, J and clone size, that table is used; D and trimming come from the DNA. The sample records 130,000 to 150,000 clones, under 60% of which are singletons. The top ten clonotypes cover under 0.5% of the sample.

Sequences were obtained from Tregs from blood. The cell subset or site label of this sample denotes: regulatory CD4+ T cells. This receptor was taken from a man between 18 and 35 years old in good health. The chain uses TRBV5-1 and TRBJ2-7; TRBD2 could be the D gene, as 6 bases match. The nucleotide sequence is given as TGCGCCAGCAGCTTGGCTGGAGGGAGTATGGTCTACGAGCAGTACTTC. This yields the protein CASSLAGGSMVYEQYF.